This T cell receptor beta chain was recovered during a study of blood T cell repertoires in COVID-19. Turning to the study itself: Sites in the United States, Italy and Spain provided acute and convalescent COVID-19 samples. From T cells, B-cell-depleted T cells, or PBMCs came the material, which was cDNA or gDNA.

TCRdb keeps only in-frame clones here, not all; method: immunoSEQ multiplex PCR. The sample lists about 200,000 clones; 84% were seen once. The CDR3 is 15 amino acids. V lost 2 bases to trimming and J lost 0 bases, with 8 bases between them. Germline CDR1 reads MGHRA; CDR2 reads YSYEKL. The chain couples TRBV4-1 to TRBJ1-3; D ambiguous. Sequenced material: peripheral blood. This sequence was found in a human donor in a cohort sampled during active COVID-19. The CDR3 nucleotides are TGCGCCAGCAGCCAAACCAGTAACTCTGGAAACACCATATATTTT. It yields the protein CASSQTSNSGNTIYF.